The entry below gives a single TCR beta chain sequence along with its context. Its antigen is not known. The sample is drawn from a study of shared clonotypes between healthy human individuals. In the study overall: Each donor had three CD4 naive, three CD4 memory, two CD8 naive and one CD8 memory plate.

Genomic DNA from each subset was divided evenly over several immunoSEQ plates. The method was immunoSEQ multiplex PCR; TCRdb's version includes in-frame clones alone and lacks a portion of them. The sample lists around 600,000 clones, roughly 95% occurring once. The study's findings and limits: A reduction in generation probabilities was seen for non-shared clonotypes relative to those shared by all four donors. Sequencing depth was expected to affect clonotype sharing among donors.

Germline loops: CDR1 SQVTM, CDR2 ANQGSEA. The J segment lost 5 bases and the V segment lost 4 bases, leaving 5 bases of the junction unmatched. This CDR3 is built from 14 residues. Cells designated naive CD8 were CD45RO-negative and were positively selected for CCR7, with terminally differentiated effector memory CD45RA+ cells excluded. This sequence joins TRBV29-1 and TRBJ2-1; 10 bases are shared with TRBD2. The sequence derives from a woman aged 25 to 39 in good health. The material sequenced was naive CD8+ T cells sorted from blood. CDR3 protein: CSVAGLAAHNEQFF. CDR3 nucleotides: TGCAGCGTTGCCGGACTAGCGGCACACAATGAGCAGTTCTTC.